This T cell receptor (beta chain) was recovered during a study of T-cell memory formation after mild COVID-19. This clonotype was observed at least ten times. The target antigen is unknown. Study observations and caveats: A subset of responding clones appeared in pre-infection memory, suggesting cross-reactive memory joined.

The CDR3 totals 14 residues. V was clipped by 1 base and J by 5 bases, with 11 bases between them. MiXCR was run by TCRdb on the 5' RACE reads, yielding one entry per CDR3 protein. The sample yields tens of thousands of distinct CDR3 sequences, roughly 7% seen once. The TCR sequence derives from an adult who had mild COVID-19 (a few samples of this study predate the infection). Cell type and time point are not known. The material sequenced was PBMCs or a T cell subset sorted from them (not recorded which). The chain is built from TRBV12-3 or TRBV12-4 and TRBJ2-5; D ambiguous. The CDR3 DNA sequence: TGTGCCAGCAGTTTAGGACTCTCCGGGGAGACCCAGTACTTC. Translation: CASSLGLSGETQYF.